These T cell receptor beta chains were read from a single sample in a study of T cells in tumors after PD-1 blockade. Sequencing was performed with immunoSEQ multiplex PCR; in TCRdb, only in-frame clones are kept and a portion is missing. The sample includes around 45,000 clones, 79% of them seen just once. Sample: PBMCs, taken before anti-PD-1 treatment. Receptors originate from a human donor with basal cell carcinoma. The CDR3 runs from the conserved cysteine through the conserved F or W. The D gene is left open where the match is weak. Clone size is given for some rows only: seen once, a few or many times, or a class if the clone is expanded.

clone_size j_call v_call cdr3_length d_call cdr3_nt cdr3_aa
- TRBJ2-1 TRBV7-8 13 TRBD2 TGTGCCAGCAGCCGACGCTGGGAGGGTGAGCAGTTCTTC CASSRRWEGEQFF
- TRBJ1-3 TRBV6-5 15 - TGTGCCAGCAGTTCCAGGAGGAGCTCTGGAAACACCATATATTTT CASSSRRSSGNTIYF
- TRBJ2-7 TRBV19 12 - TGTGCCAGTAGTCCGGGGTCCTACGAGCAGTACTTC CASSPGSYEQYF
- TRBJ2-5 TRBV28 14 - TGTGCCAGCAGTTTGGGAGGAAAGCAAGAGACCCAGTACTTC CASSLGGKQETQYF
- TRBJ1-1 TRBV29-1 10 - TGCAGCCCCTCGAACACTGAAGCTTTCTTT CSPSNTEAFF
- TRBJ2-7 TRBV19 15 - TGTGCCAGTAGTAACCAGGGATCCGGCTCCTACGAGCAGTACTTC CASSNQGSGSYEQYF
- TRBJ2-5 TRBV18 13 - TGTGCCAGCTCACCCGTGCGCGAAGAGACCCAGTACTTC CASSPVREETQYF
- TRBJ2-7 TRBV28 13 - TGTGCCAGCGCACATGGGGCTTCTTACGAGCAGTACTTC CASAHGASYEQYF
- TRBJ2-1 TRBV18 16 - TGTGCCAGCTCACCATTGGGGGGCTCTGATTACAATGAGCAGTTCTTC CASSPLGGSDYNEQFF
once TRBJ1-1 TRBV6-5 13 - TGTGCCAGCAGTCGGGCTCTGAACACTGAAGCTTTCTTT CASSRALNTEAFF
- TRBJ1-1 TRBV5-4 13 - TGTGCCAGCAGCTTGGAGAGGGACACTGAAGCTTTCTTT CASSLERDTEAFF
- TRBJ2-3 TRBV28 14 - TGTGCCAGCAGCCCAACTAACTTGGGAGATACGCAGTATTTT CASSPTNLGDTQYF
once TRBJ2-4 TRBV7-2 16 - TGTGCCAGCAGCTTATCTGGGGTGATAGCCAAAAACATTCAGTACTTC CASSLSGVIAKNIQYF
- TRBJ1-6 TRBV30 13 TRBD1 TGTGCCTGGGACAGGGGATCTCTTTCACCCCTCCACTTT CAWDRGSLSPLHF
- TRBJ2-3 TRBV7-6 14 TRBD2 TGTGCCAGCAGCACACTAGCGGGAAGGGATACGCAGTATTTT CASSTLAGRDTQYF
- TRBJ2-2 TRBV28 18 TRBD1 TGTGCCAGCAGACCCGTTCAGGGGGCCCAATCGAACACCGGGGAGCTGTTTTTT CASRPVQGAQSNTGELFF
- TRBJ2-7 TRBV6-5 14 TRBD1 TGTGCCAGCAGTCCGACAGGGCCACTCTACGAGCAGTACTTC CASSPTGPLYEQYF
- TRBJ1-6 TRBV5-5 16 - TGTGCCAGCAGCTTGTTCCGCAGGGCCACCGATTCACCCCTCCACTTT CASSLFRRATDSPLHF
- TRBJ2-5 TRBV4-1 18 TRBD2 TGCGCCAGCAGCCAACTTGGGACTAGCGGGGATGATCAGGAGACCCAGTACTTC CASSQLGTSGDDQETQYF
- TRBJ2-3 TRBV10-3 13 - TGTGCCATCAGGGAACTAGTATCAGATACGCAGTATTTT CAIRELVSDTQYF
- TRBJ2-1 TRBV3-1/TRBV3-2 12 - TGTGCCAGCAGCCAACAAGGACGGGAGAAGTTCTTC CASSQQGREKFF
once TRBJ2-7 TRBV2 13 - TGTGCCAGCAGGAGCGGAGAAAGCTACGAGCAGTACTTC CASRSGESYEQYF
- TRBJ1-3 TRBV10-3 18 TRBD1 TGTGCCATCAGCGACCTCCACCTACAGGGGTGGAAGAGAAACACCATATATTTT CAISDLHLQGWKRNTIYF
- TRBJ1-1 TRBV2 14 - TGTGCCAGCAGTGAACAGGGTGTATTTGGTGAAGCTTTCTTT CASSEQGVFGEAFF
- TRBJ2-7 TRBV18 14 - TGTGCCAGCTCTCGCGGGACAGCCAGCTACGAGCAGTACTTC CASSRGTASYEQYF
- TRBJ1-4 TRBV7-6 17 TRBD1 TGTGCCAGCACCCCGTACGACCCGGGACAGAGAAGGGGAAAACTGTTTTTT CASTPYDPGQRRGKLFF
few TRBJ2-5 TRBV3-1/TRBV3-2 14 - TGTGCCAGCAGCCAAGTGGGGCGGGGAGAGACCCAGTACTTC CASSQVGRGETQYF
- TRBJ1-3 TRBV6-5 16 TRBD1 TGTGCCAGCAGTTACTCCACAGGGGGCATTGGAAACACCATATATTTT CASSYSTGGIGNTIYF
once TRBJ2-7 TRBV29-1 17 TRBD2 TGCAGCGTTCAGGGACTAGCGGGAGAAGAGGTATCGTACGAGCAGTACTTC CSVQGLAGEEVSYEQYF
few TRBJ1-2 TRBV28 14 - TGTGCCAGCAGTTTCCCTGGACAGTACTATGGCTACACCTTC CASSFPGQYYGYTF
- TRBJ2-5 TRBV9 16 TRBD2 TGTGCCAGCAGCGTAGAGGCTAGCGGGGGGCCCAAGACCCAGTACTTC CASSVEASGGPKTQYF